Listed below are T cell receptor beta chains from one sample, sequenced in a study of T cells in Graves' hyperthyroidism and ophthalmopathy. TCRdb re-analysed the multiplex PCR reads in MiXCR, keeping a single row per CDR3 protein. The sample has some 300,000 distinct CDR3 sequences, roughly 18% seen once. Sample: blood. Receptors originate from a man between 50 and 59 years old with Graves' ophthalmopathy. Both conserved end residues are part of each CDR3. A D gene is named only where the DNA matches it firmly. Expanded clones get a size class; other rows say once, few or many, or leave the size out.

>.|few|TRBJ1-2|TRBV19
CASSLFVQNNYGYTF
TGTGCCAGTAGTCTATTTGTCCAGAACAACTATGGCTACACCTTC
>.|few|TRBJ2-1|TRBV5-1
CASSLLGDGGQFF
TGCGCCAGCAGCTTGTTAGGGGATGGTGGGCAGTTCTTC
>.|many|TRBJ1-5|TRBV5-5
CASSDGLTQGNWPQHF
TGTGCCAGCAGCGACGGGTTGACACAGGGTAACTGGCCCCAGCATTTT
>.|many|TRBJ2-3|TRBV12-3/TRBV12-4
CASSLAPGRGGTDTQYF
TGTGCCAGCAGTTTAGCGCCGGGCAGGGGAGGCACAGATACGCAGTATTTT
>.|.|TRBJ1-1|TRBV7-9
CASSQGYEAFF
TGTGCCAGCAGCCAAGGGTATGAAGCTTTCTTT
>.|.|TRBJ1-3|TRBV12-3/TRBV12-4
CASSLGAAASTIYF
TGTGCCAGCAGTTTAGGGGCAGCAGCAAGCACCATATATTTT
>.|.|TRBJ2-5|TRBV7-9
CASSGRGGLQETQYF
TGTGCCAGCAGCGGTCGAGGGGGACTACAAGAGACCCAGTACTTC
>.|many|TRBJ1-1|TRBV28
CASSPGATEAFF
TGTGCCAGCTCACCTGGGGCCACTGAAGCTTTCTTT
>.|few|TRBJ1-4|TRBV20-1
CSASRTNEKLFF
TGCAGTGCTTCCCGTACTAATGAAAAACTGTTTTTT
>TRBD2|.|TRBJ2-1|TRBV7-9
CASSLHPSGGVSSYNEQFF
TGTGCCAGCAGCTTACATCCTAGCGGGGGGGTCAGCTCCTACAATGAGCAGTTCTTC
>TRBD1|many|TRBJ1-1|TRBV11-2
CASSLGTATEAFF
TGTGCCAGCAGCCTCGGGACAGCCACTGAAGCTTTCTTT
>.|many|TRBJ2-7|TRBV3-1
CASSLRNGEQYF
TGTGCCAGCAGCCTTCGCAACGGCGAGCAGTACTTC
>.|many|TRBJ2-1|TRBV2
CASSEARVVNEQFF
TGTGCCAGCAGTGAAGCGCGAGTGGTCAATGAGCAGTTCTTC
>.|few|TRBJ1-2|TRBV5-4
CASTSAGLYGYTF
TGTGCCAGCACGAGCGCGGGGCTGTATGGCTACACCTTC
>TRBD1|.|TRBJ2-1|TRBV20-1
CSARPTGENEQFF
TGCAGTGCTAGACCAACAGGGGAAAATGAGCAGTTCTTC
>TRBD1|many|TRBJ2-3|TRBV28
CASSFPTGKSTDTQYF
TGTGCCAGCAGTTTCCCGACAGGGAAGAGCACAGATACGCAGTATTTT
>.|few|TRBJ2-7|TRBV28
CASSSTGRTAYEQYF
TGTGCCAGCAGTTCCACGGGACGAACCGCCTACGAGCAGTACTTC
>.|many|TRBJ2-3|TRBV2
CASSDDRFTDTQYF
TGTGCCAGCAGTGACGACAGGTTTACAGATACGCAGTATTTT
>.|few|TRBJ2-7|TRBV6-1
CASSSLTSSYEQYF
TGTGCCAGCAGTTCCCTCACTAGCTCCTACGAGCAGTACTTC
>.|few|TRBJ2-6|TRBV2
CASSRANVLTF
TGTGCCAGCAGTCGGGCCAACGTCCTGACTTTC
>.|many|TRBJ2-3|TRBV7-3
CASSRTGVTDTQYF
TGTGCCAGCAGCCGTACGGGGGTGACAGATACGCAGTATTTT
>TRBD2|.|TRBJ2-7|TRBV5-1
CASSPGLAGGLGQEQYF
TGCGCCAGCAGCCCCGGTTTAGCGGGAGGGCTCGGCCAGGAGCAGTACTTC
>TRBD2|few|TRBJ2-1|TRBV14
CASRKAGDNEQFF
TGTGCCAGCAGAAAAGCGGGAGACAATGAGCAGTTCTTC
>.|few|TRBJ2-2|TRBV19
CASSYLRGTNTGELFF
TGTGCCAGTAGTTATCTGCGGGGCACGAACACCGGGGAGCTGTTTTTT
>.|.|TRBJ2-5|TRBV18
CASSPLGAQETQYF
TGTGCCAGCTCACCTTTGGGGGCCCAAGAGACCCAGTACTTC
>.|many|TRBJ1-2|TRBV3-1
CASSQDYGGLYGYTF
TGTGCCAGCAGCCAAGATTATGGGGGCCTCTATGGCTACACCTTC
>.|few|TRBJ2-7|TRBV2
CASSEIPRAYEQYF
TGTGCCAGCAGTGAAATTCCCCGAGCCTACGAGCAGTACTTC
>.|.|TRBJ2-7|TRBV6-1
CATGVMGEQYF
TGTGCCACCGGGGTTATGGGCGAGCAGTACTTC
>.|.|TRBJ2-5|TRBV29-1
CSVETGLQETQYF
TGCAGCGTTGAAACAGGCTTACAAGAGACCCAGTACTTC
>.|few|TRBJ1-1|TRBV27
CASSPLQVYGTEAFF
TGTGCCAGCAGTCCCCTACAGGTCTATGGCACTGAAGCTTTCTTT